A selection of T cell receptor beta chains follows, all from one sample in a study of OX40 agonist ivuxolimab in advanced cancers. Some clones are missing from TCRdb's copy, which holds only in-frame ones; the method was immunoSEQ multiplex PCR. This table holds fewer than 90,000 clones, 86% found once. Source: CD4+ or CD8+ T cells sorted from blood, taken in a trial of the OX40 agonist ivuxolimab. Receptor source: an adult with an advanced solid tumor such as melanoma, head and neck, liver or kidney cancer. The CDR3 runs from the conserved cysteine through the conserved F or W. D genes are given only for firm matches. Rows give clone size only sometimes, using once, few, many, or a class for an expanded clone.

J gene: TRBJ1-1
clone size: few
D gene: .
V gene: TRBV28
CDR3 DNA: TGTGCCAGCAGTTCACCGGACGGTGAAGCTTTCTTT
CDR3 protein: CASSSPDGEAFF

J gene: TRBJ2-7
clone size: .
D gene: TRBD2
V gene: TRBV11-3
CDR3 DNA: TGTGCCAGCAGCCCCGATGTGGGCGGGAGCCTCGCCTACGAGCAGTACTTC
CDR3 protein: CASSPDVGGSLAYEQYF

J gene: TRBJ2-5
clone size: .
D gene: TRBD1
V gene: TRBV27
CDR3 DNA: TGTGCCAGTTCTTCTTACAGGGGGCAACTCCAAGAGACCCAGTACTTC
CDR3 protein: CASSSYRGQLQETQYF

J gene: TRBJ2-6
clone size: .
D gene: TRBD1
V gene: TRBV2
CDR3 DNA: TGTGCCAGCAGTGGATTCGACAGGGCTGGGGCCAACGTCCTGACTTTC
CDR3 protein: CASSGFDRAGANVLTF

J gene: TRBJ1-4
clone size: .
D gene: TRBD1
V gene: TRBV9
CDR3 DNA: TGTGCCAGCAGCCCCCGGACAGGGCCGGAAAAACTGTTTTTT
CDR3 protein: CASSPRTGPEKLFF

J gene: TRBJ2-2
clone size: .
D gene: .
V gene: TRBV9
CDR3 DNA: TGTGCCAGCAGCGAGAGGCCAAACACCGGGGAGCTGTTTTTT
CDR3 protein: CASSERPNTGELFF

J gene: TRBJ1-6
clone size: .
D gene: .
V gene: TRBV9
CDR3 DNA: TGTGCCAGCAGCGTAGGAGACAGAGATAATTCACCCCTCCACTTT
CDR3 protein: CASSVGDRDNSPLHF

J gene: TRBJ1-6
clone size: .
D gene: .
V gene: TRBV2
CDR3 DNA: TGTGCCAGCAGGGAAAGGGCCGCAGGAGGGAATTCACCCCTCCACTTT
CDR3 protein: CASRERAAGGNSPLHF

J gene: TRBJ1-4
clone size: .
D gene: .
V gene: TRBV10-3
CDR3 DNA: TGTGCCATCAGCCCGGAAGCAACTAATGAAAAACTGTTTTTT
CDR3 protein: CAISPEATNEKLFF

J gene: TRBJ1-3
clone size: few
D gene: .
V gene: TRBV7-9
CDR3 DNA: TGTGCCAGCAGCCAAAGCCGCAGGGGCTTGAGAAACACCATATATTTT
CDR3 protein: CASSQSRRGLRNTIYF

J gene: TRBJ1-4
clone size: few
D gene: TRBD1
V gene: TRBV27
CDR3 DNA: TGTGCCAGCAGATTACAGGGGGGAAGGGAAAAACTGTTTTTT
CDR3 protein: CASRLQGGREKLFF

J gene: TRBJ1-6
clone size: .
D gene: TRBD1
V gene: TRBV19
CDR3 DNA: TGTGCCAGTAGTGTCGACAGGGGGAATTCACCCCTCCACTTT
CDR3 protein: CASSVDRGNSPLHF

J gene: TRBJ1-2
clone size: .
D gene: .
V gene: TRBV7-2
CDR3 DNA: TGTGCCAGCAGTCTTCTCGGGCAGTCCTATGGCTACACCTTC
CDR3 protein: CASSLLGQSYGYTF

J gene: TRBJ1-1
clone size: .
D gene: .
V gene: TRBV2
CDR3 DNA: TGTGCCAGCGGCCGGGAAGGCACTGAAGCTTTCTTT
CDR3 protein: CASGREGTEAFF

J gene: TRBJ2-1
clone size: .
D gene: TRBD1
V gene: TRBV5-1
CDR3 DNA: TGCGCCAGCAGCCCCGAACCGGGACAGGGCAATAATGAGCAGTTCTTC
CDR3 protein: CASSPEPGQGNNEQFF

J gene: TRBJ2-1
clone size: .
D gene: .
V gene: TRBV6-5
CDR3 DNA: TGTGCCAGCAGTAGTACCTTAAAGGAGCAGTTCTTC
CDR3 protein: CASSSTLKEQFF

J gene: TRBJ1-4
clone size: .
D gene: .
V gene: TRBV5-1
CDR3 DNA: TGCGCCAGCAGCTTGGTAGGGGGTTCTAATGAAAAACTGTTTTTT
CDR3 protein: CASSLVGGSNEKLFF

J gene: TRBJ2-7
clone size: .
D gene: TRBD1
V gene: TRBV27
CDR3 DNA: TGTGCCAGCAGTCGGTCCGGGACAGGTACCTACGAGCAGTACTTC
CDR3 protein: CASSRSGTGTYEQYF

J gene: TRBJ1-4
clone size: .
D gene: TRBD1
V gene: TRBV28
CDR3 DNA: TGTGCCAGCAGCCCAAATCTCGCAGGGGGCGATGAAAAACTGTTTTTT
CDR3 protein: CASSPNLAGGDEKLFF

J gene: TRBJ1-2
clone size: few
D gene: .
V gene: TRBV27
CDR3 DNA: TGTGCCAGCAGTCCAAGGTCTGGCAACTATGGCTACACCTTC
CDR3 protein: CASSPRSGNYGYTF

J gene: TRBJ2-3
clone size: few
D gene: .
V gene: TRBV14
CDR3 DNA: TGTGCCAGCAGCCGTACCTCCGGGACCCGGGGAGATACGCAGTATTTT
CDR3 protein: CASSRTSGTRGDTQYF

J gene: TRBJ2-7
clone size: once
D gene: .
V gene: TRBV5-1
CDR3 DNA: TGCGCCAGCAGCGCAAAGCGGGACAGTTTTACCTACGAGCAGTACTTC
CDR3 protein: CASSAKRDSFTYEQYF

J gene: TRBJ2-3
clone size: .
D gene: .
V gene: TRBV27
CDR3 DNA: TGTGCCAGCAACCCCCGGGGGGCCGCTAAAGATACGCAGTATTTT
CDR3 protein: CASNPRGAAKDTQYF

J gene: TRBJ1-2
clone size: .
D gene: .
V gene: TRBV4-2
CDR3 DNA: TGTGCCAGCAGCCAAGATCGTCCTCTCTCGGGCTACACCTTC
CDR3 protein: CASSQDRPLSGYTF

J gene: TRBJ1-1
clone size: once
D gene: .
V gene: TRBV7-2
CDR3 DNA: TGTGCCAGCAGCTTAGGTACCGGGGTCACTGAAGCTTTCTTT
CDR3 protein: CASSLGTGVTEAFF

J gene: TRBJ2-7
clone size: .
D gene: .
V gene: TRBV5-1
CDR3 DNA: TGCGCCAGCAGCACGAACTCCTACGAGCAGTACTTC
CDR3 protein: CASSTNSYEQYF

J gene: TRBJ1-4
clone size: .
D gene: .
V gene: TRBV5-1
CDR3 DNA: TGCGCCAGCAGTTCCCCGGGGGATAATGAAAAACTGTTTTTT
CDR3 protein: CASSSPGDNEKLFF

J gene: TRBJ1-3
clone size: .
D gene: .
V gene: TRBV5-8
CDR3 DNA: TGTGCCAGCAGCTTGTATGTCTCTGGAAACACCATATATTTT
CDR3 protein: CASSLYVSGNTIYF

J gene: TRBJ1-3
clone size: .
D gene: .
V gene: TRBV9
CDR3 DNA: TGTGCCAGCAGCGTAGAGGACGGCTCTGGAAACACCATATATTTT
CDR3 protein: CASSVEDGSGNTIYF

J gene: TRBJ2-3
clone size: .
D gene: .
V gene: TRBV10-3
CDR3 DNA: TGTGCCATCAGTGACAACACAGATACGCAGTATTTT
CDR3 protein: CAISDNTDTQYF

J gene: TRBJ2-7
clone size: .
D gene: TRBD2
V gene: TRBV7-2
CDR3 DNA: TGTGCCAGCAGCGAACCTAGCGGGATCTCCTACGAGCAGTACTTC
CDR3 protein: CASSEPSGISYEQYF

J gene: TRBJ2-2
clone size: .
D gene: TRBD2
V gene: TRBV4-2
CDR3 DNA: TGTGCCAGCAGCCAAGGGACTAGCGCATACACCGGGGAGCTGTTTTTT
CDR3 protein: CASSQGTSAYTGELFF

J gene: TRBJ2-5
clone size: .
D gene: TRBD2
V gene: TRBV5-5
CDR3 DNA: TGTGCCAGCAGCTTGACGGGGGGCCAAGAGACCCAGTACTTC
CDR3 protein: CASSLTGGQETQYF

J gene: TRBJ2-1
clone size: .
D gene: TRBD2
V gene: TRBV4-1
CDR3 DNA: TGCGCCAGCAGCCAAGTGGGAGCGGGGACTATCTACAATGAGCAGTTCTTC
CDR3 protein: CASSQVGAGTIYNEQFF

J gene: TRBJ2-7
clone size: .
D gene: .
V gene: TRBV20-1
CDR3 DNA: TGCAGTGCCCTTAGGAACTACGAGCAGTACTTC
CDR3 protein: CSALRNYEQYF

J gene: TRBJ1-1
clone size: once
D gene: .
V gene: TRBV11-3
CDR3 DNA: TGTGCCAGCAGCTTACTCCGGAACACTGAAGCTTTCTTT
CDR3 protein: CASSLLRNTEAFF

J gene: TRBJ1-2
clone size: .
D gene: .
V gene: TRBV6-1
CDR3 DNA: TGTGCCAGCAGCCCCGAGGGGCAAGGCTATGGCTACACCTTC
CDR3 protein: CASSPEGQGYGYTF

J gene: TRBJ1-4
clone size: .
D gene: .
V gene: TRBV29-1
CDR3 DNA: TGCAGCGTTGAAAGAGACAACAATGAAAAACTGTTTTTT
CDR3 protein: CSVERDNNEKLFF

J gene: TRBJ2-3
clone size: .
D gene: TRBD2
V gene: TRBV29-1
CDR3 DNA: TGCAGCGTTGAATCTCCTAGCGGGAGTAGTACAGATACGCAGTATTTT
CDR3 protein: CSVESPSGSSTDTQYF

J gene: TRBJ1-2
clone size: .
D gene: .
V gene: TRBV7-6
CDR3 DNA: TGTGCCAGCAGCTTAGGACAGGCTATATCCTATGGCTACACCTTC
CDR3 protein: CASSLGQAISYGYTF

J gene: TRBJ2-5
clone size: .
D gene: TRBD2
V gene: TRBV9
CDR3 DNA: TGTGCCAGCAGCGTAGGGTATGGGGGGGAAGAGACCCAGTACTTC
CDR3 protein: CASSVGYGGEETQYF

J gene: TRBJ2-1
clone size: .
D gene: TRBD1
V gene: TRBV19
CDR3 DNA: TGTGCCGCCGGCCCCGGGACAGGGAACTACAATGAGCAGTTCTTC
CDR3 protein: CAAGPGTGNYNEQFF

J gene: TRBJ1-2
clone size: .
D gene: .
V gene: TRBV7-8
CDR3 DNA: TGTGCCAGCAGCTCTCGGACACCCATGGGCGGCTACACCTTC
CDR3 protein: CASSSRTPMGGYTF

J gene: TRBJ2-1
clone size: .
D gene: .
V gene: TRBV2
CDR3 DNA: TGTGCCAGCAGTGAGGAGGCTTACAATGAGCAGTTCTTC
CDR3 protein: CASSEEAYNEQFF

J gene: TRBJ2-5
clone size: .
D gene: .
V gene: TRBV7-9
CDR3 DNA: TGTGCCAGCAGCGCACGACCCACAGGGCTCCAAGAGACCCAGTACTTC
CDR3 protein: CASSARPTGLQETQYF

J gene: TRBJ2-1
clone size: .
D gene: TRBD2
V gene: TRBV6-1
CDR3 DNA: TGTGCCAGCAATCTCGGACTAGCGGGAGTAGGTGAGCAGTTCTTC
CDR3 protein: CASNLGLAGVGEQFF

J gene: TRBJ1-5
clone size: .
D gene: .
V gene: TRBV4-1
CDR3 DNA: TGCGCCAGCAGCCTGGGGGGAGGGAATCAGCCCCAGCATTTT
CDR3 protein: CASSLGGGNQPQHF

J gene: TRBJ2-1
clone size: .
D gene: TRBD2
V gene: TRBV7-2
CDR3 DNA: TGTGCCAGCAGCTCCCGACTAGCTGTCAATGAGCAGTTCTTC
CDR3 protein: CASSSRLAVNEQFF

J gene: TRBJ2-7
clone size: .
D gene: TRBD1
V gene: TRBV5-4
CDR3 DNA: TGTGCCAGCAGCAGTACAGGGGACAGCTACTACGAGCAGTACTTC
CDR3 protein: CASSSTGDSYYEQYF

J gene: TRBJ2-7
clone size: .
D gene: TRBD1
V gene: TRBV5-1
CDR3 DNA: TGCGCCAGCAGCTTGGGACAGGGGATCTTCCACGAGCAGTACTTC
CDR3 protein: CASSLGQGIFHEQYF

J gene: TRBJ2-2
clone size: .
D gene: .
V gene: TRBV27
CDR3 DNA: TGTGCCAGCAGGCTCCGTTCCGGGGAAAACACCGGGGAGCTGTTTTTT
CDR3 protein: CASRLRSGENTGELFF

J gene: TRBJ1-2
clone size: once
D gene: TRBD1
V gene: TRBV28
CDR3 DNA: TGTGCCAGCAGTTCAACAGGGGCCGTCTATGGCTACACCTTC
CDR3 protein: CASSSTGAVYGYTF

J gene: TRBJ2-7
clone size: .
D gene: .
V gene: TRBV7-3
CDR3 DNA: TGTGCCAGCAGCTTAAGAGGTGGGAGCGAGCACGAGCAGTACTTC
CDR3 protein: CASSLRGGSEHEQYF

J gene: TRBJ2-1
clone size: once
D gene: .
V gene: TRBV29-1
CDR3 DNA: TGCAGCGTTATCGGGGACCCAGCGAAGAGTGAGCAGTTCTTC
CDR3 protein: CSVIGDPAKSEQFF

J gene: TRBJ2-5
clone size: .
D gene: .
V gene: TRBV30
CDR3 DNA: TGTGCCTGGAGTGACCCTCGACGGGGCCGGGAGACCCAGTACTTC
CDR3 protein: CAWSDPRRGRETQYF

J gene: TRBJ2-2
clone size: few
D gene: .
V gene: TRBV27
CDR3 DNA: TGTGCCAGCCAAGACACAAACACCGGGGAGCTGTTTTTT
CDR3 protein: CASQDTNTGELFF